In its sample, the clone carrying this T cell receptor (beta chain) was seen a few times. Its antigen is unidentified. It was with unique molecular identifiers that the TCRbeta library was prepared. TCRdb redid the calling of the PCR reads with MiXCR, one entry per CDR3 protein. The table lists some 100,000 distinct CDR3 sequences, around 16% of them singletons. The data derive from a study of T-cell reconstitution after alpha-beta-depleted transplantation in children. Broader study findings: T-cell counts and diversity at one year following transplant were attributed mainly to newly produced T cells. Reportedly, only several hundred clones from non-depleted graft cells drove alpha-beta T-cell counts at about two months. The origin of high day-60 TCRbeta diversity in some patients lay in surviving recipient T cells and thymic progenitors.

The clonotype comes from a male patient aged 2 to 9 who had a stem cell transplant for acute lymphoblastic leukemia, so the T cells may come from the graft donor. The sample here was PBMCs, mostly from graft donor cells, taken 180 days after TCRalphabeta/CD19-depleted stem cell transplant.

The CDR3 loop reads CASSPSSLSSYNEQFF. The CDR3 DNA follows: TGTGCCAGCAGTCCGTCTAGCTTAAGCTCCTACAATGAGCAGTTCTTC. The chain links TRBV6-1 to TRBJ2-1, with D possibly TRBD2 on 5 matching bases. The V gene lost 5 bases and the J gene lost 0 bases, with 14 bases spanning the gap. The CDR3 sequence is 16 residues long. CDR1 and CDR2 (germline): MNHNS, SASEGT.